Listed below are T cell receptor beta chains from one sample, sequenced in a study of shared clonotypes between healthy human individuals. Sequencing used immunoSEQ multiplex PCR; TCRdb keeps in-frame clones, though not all of them. The data show a few hundred thousand clones, around 97% seen once. Sequenced sample: naive CD4+ T cells sorted from blood. The receptors were gathered from a woman in her thirties in good health. Both conserved end residues are part of each CDR3. A D gene is named only where the DNA matches it firmly. Where a row states a size, it is once, few, many or the class of an expanded clone; other rows omit it.

CDR3 DNA | CDR3 protein | CDR3 length | J gene | D gene | V gene | clone size
TGTGCCAGTAGTACTCTATCGCGGGGATCTGTACAGCCCCAGCATTTT | CASSTLSRGSVQPQHF | 16 | TRBJ1-5 | . | TRBV19 | .
TGCGCCAGCAGCTTGCCCGGGGGTCTTCAGTACTTC | CASSLPGGLQYF | 12 | TRBJ2-4 | . | TRBV5-1 | .
TGTGCCAGCACTCTGAGGACTGTCAAACTAGCGGGGAACTACGAGCAGTACTTC | CASTLRTVKLAGNYEQYF | 18 | TRBJ2-7 | TRBD2 | TRBV28 | .
TGTGCCAGCAGTCGCCGGGACAGGGGCCACAATGAGCAGTTCTTC | CASSRRDRGHNEQFF | 15 | TRBJ2-1 | TRBD1 | TRBV2 | .
TGTGCCAGCAGCTCTATCCGACAGAGCTCCTACGAGCAGTACTTC | CASSSIRQSSYEQYF | 15 | TRBJ2-7 | . | TRBV7-9 | .
TGTGCCAGCCGACTGGGAGTTTGGGGAAACACTGAAGCTTTCTTT | CASRLGVWGNTEAFF | 15 | TRBJ1-1 | . | TRBV28 | once
TGTGCCAGCAGCCGGGGACCCGCCGTGCCCTCCTACGAGCAGTACTTC | CASSRGPAVPSYEQYF | 16 | TRBJ2-7 | . | TRBV14 | once
TGCGCCAGCAGCTTTGACCCCGGAGAGACCCAGTACTTC | CASSFDPGETQYF | 13 | TRBJ2-5 | . | TRBV5-1 | .
TGTGCCAGCAGTCCTACGAGGCAGGGCTGGTCACCCCTCCACTTT | CASSPTRQGWSPLHF | 15 | TRBJ1-6 | . | TRBV27 | .
TGTGCCAGCAGCTTAGACGAGGCGGCCTACGAGCAGTACTTC | CASSLDEAAYEQYF | 14 | TRBJ2-7 | . | TRBV11-2 | once
TGTGCCAGCAGCCCGGGTTCGGGATACGAGCAGTACTTC | CASSPGSGYEQYF | 13 | TRBJ2-7 | . | TRBV9 | once
TGTGCCAGCAGCTTACTGGGGACAAATAAGATCAATGAGCAGTTCTTC | CASSLLGTNKINEQFF | 16 | TRBJ2-1 | . | TRBV7-9 | .
TGTGCCAGCGCCACTAGTTCTATGCAAGAGACCCAGTACTTC | CASATSSMQETQYF | 14 | TRBJ2-5 | . | TRBV28 | .
TGTGCCAGCAGTCTCCCAGGGGTAGATACGCAGTATTTT | CASSLPGVDTQYF | 13 | TRBJ2-3 | . | TRBV28 | .
TGTGCCAGCAGCTTGGGCACAAACACTGAAGCTTTCTTT | CASSLGTNTEAFF | 13 | TRBJ1-1 | . | TRBV5-6 | .
TGTGCCAGCAGTGAAACCGGCCAGTTGGGGACCCAGTACTTC | CASSETGQLGTQYF | 14 | TRBJ2-5 | . | TRBV6-1 | .
TGTGCCAGCAGCTCAACCCAGGGGGAGATAGGTGGCTACACCTTC | CASSSTQGEIGGYTF | 15 | TRBJ1-2 | TRBD1 | TRBV7-9 | .
TGTGCCAGCAGCTTTAACAGGGATGGAAACACCATATATTTT | CASSFNRDGNTIYF | 14 | TRBJ1-3 | . | TRBV7-9 | .
TGTGCTTCGGTTTGGGGGAGCGGGCGTGGCAATGAGCAGTTCTTC | CASVWGSGRGNEQFF | 15 | TRBJ2-1 | . | TRBV7-2 | .
TGCGCCAGCAGCCAGGGGGTCGTCAGGGGAAACCACGAGCAGTACTTC | CASSQGVVRGNHEQYF | 16 | TRBJ2-7 | . | TRBV4-1 | .
TGTGCCAGCAGTTCTCGCGGGGTAAACACTGAAGCTTTCTTT | CASSSRGVNTEAFF | 14 | TRBJ1-1 | . | TRBV6-5 | .
TGTGCCAGCTCACCAGGGGCAGCACAAGGCAATCAGCCCCAGCATTTT | CASSPGAAQGNQPQHF | 16 | TRBJ1-5 | . | TRBV18 | .
TGTGCCAGCAGGGCTAGCGGGAGGAACACCGGGGAGCTGTTTTTT | CASRASGRNTGELFF | 15 | TRBJ2-2 | TRBD2 | TRBV6-5 | .
TGTGCCAGCAAAACGCAGGGGAACACTGAAGCTTTCTTT | CASKTQGNTEAFF | 13 | TRBJ1-1 | . | TRBV2 | .
TGTGCCAGCAGCTCAGGACAGGGGGATCAGCCCCAGCATTTT | CASSSGQGDQPQHF | 14 | TRBJ1-5 | TRBD1 | TRBV7-2 | .
TGTGCCAGCAGCTTTCGTAGCTTTTGGAACACCGGGGAGCTGTTTTTT | CASSFRSFWNTGELFF | 16 | TRBJ2-2 | . | TRBV5-6 | .
TGCAGCGCCTCCTTCGATACGCAGTATTTT | CSASFDTQYF | 10 | TRBJ2-3 | . | TRBV29-1 | .
TGCGCCAGCAGCAACGGGAACCAAGAGACCCAGTACTTC | CASSNGNQETQYF | 13 | TRBJ2-5 | . | TRBV5-1 | .
TGTGCCAGCAGTGAAACCCTATTCGACAGGATGGCAGATACGCAGTATTTT | CASSETLFDRMADTQYF | 17 | TRBJ2-3 | . | TRBV6-1 | .
TGTGCCAGCAGCTTAGCCGACAATACGCAGTATTTT | CASSLADNTQYF | 12 | TRBJ2-3 | . | TRBV7-6 | .
TGCGCCAGCAGCTTGCTGCCTAGCGGGACAGGTGAGCAGTTCTTC | CASSLLPSGTGEQFF | 15 | TRBJ2-1 | . | TRBV5-1 | .
TGTGCCAGCAGTTTGTGGGGTGGTAGGGAACAAGAGACCCAGTACTTC | CASSLWGGREQETQYF | 16 | TRBJ2-5 | . | TRBV28 | .
TGTGCCAGCAGCTTAATAGCCTACGAGCAGTACTTC | CASSLIAYEQYF | 12 | TRBJ2-7 | . | TRBV11-2 | once
TGCAGCGCCGCAGGACTGGGAGGGGGCATTCAGTACTTC | CSAAGLGGGIQYF | 13 | TRBJ2-4 | . | TRBV29-1 | .
TGTGCCAGCAGTCTACAGGGTTATGAGCAGTTCTTC | CASSLQGYEQFF | 12 | TRBJ2-1 | . | TRBV28 | .
TGTGCCAGTAGTGTTACCGGGAGCTCAGATACGCAGTATTTT | CASSVTGSSDTQYF | 14 | TRBJ2-3 | . | TRBV19 | .
TGTGCCAGCAGCCAAGAGGGAGGGGACAGGGGAGCTTTCTTT | CASSQEGGDRGAFF | 14 | TRBJ1-1 | TRBD1 | TRBV4-2 | once
TGCGCCAGCAGCGTCGGGACTAGCGGGAAGCAGTTCTTC | CASSVGTSGKQFF | 13 | TRBJ2-1 | TRBD2 | TRBV5-1 | .
TGCGCCAGCAGTCTTGCTAGCGGGAGGGCCCCAGAGACCCAGTACTTC | CASSLASGRAPETQYF | 16 | TRBJ2-5 | TRBD2 | TRBV5-1 | once
TGTGCCAGTAGTATCTACGGCGGACAGGCCCCCTACGAGCAGTACTTC | CASSIYGGQAPYEQYF | 16 | TRBJ2-7 | TRBD1 | TRBV19 | .
TGTGCCAGCAGCTTTAGTGTTGGGGGAAACACCATATATTTT | CASSFSVGGNTIYF | 14 | TRBJ1-3 | . | TRBV7-2 | .
TGTGCCAGCAGCCCTCTGACAGACAATCAGCCCCAGCATTTT | CASSPLTDNQPQHF | 14 | TRBJ1-5 | . | TRBV11-2 | .
TGTGCCAGCAGCTTAGCTTTGTTTTTAGCGGGAGCCAATGAGCAGTTCTTC | CASSLALFLAGANEQFF | 17 | TRBJ2-1 | TRBD2 | TRBV7-8 | .
TGTGCCAGCAGCCCCGCACGGGCCTCCACTAACTATGGCTACACCTTC | CASSPARASTNYGYTF | 16 | TRBJ1-2 | . | TRBV28 | once
TGCGCCAGCAGCCGGGGACAGCACGACGGCTACACCTTC | CASSRGQHDGYTF | 13 | TRBJ1-2 | TRBD1 | TRBV5-1 | once
TGCGCCAGCAGCTTGGGACAGGGGCGAGAAGCTTTCTTT | CASSLGQGREAFF | 13 | TRBJ1-1 | TRBD1 | TRBV5-1 | .
TGTGCCAGCAGCCTTGGGCGCGAGCAGTACTTC | CASSLGREQYF | 11 | TRBJ2-7 | . | TRBV7-9 | .
TGTGCCAGCAGCCAGGGACAGGGGAACTCCTACGAGCAGTACTTC | CASSQGQGNSYEQYF | 15 | TRBJ2-7 | TRBD1 | TRBV11-3 | .
TGTGCCAGCAGTCCCCCCCTGGGTGGGGGAAATAGGAAACTGTTTTTT | CASSPPLGGGNRKLFF | 16 | TRBJ1-4 | . | TRBV28 | once
TGCGCCAGCAGCTCTGCTGGCCCAGGGTCCTCAATGCCCATTCAGTACTTC | CASSSAGPGSSMPIQYF | 17 | TRBJ2-4 | . | TRBV5-1 | .
TGTGCCAGCAGCCCCCCATGGGACATTCTGAACACTGAAGCTTTCTTT | CASSPPWDILNTEAFF | 16 | TRBJ1-1 | . | TRBV7-7 | .
TGTGCCAGCTCACAGGGGAAGAACACTGAAGCTTTCTTT | CASSQGKNTEAFF | 13 | TRBJ1-1 | . | TRBV18 | .
TGTGCCAGCAAGCTGGAAGGGGAGAACACTGAAGCTTTCTTT | CASKLEGENTEAFF | 14 | TRBJ1-1 | . | TRBV6-4 | .
TGTGCCAGCAGCTCACGGGGGAACCAGCCCCAGCATTTT | CASSSRGNQPQHF | 13 | TRBJ1-5 | . | TRBV5-8 | .